This is a list of T cell receptor beta chains from one sample in a study of cytomegalovirus exposure and HLA in healthy donors. Sequenced by immunoSEQ multiplex PCR; TCRdb stores in-frame clones only, minus some. The table lists over 100,000 clones, about 87% of them singletons. What was sequenced was PBMCs. The receptors here all came from a young woman in good health and CMV-seronegative. Each CDR3 is given without its conserved first and last residue. Clone size is not always given. Where it is, it says once, few, many or a class for expanded clones.

v_gene	abundance	CDR3aa
TRBV5-4	NA	ASSLTEYNEQF
TRBV6-1	NA	ASSELQGNYGYT
TRBV11-2	NA	ASSLASGSSYEQY
TRBV5-6	NA	ASSLRASGRSYEQY
TRBV30	few	AWSYGGAGETQY
TRBV7-2	once	ATTHRPGTEAF
TRBV7-9	NA	ASSPKPRSMNTEAF
TRBV4-2	NA	ASSQDLKGGTEAF
TRBV28	NA	ASSSYSNSPLH
TRBV6-5	NA	ASRIGGPSYGYP
TRBV10-3	NA	AIRRQGLNYGYT
TRBV30	NA	AWNRQGAQFFDTEAF
TRBV4-3	NA	ASSQVAGTVYEQY
TRBV10-3	NA	AISDPLREGTDTQY
TRBV29-1	NA	SVRVADEKLF
TRBV2	NA	ASTNELNTEAF
TRBV23-1	NA	ASSQSRPGNEQF
TRBV28	NA	ASSLLTPQGKDEKLF